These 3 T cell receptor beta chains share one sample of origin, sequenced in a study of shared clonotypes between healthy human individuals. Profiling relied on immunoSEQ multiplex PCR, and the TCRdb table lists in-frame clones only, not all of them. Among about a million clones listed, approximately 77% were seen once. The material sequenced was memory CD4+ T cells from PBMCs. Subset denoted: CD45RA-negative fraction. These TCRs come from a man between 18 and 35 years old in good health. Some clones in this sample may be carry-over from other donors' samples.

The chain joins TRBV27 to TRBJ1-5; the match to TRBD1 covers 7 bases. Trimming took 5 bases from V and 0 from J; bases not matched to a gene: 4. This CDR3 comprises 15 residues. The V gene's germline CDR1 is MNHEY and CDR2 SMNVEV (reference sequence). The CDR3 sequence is CASSAHRGSNQPQHF. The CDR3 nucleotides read TGTGCCAGCAGTGCTCACAGGGGTAGCAATCAGCCCCAGCATTTT.

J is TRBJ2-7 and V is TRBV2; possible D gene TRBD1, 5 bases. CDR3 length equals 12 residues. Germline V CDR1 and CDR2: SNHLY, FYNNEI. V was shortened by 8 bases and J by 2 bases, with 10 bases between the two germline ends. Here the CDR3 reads CASGAEPYEQYF. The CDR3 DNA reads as TGTGCCAGCGGGGCGGAGCCCTACGAGCAGTACTTC.

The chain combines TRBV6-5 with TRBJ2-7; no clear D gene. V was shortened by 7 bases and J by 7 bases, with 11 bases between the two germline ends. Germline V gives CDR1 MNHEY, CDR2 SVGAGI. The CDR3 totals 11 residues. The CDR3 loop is CASIFMKEQYF. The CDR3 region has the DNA TGTGCCAGCATCTTCATGAAAGAGCAGTACTTC.